A selection of T cell receptor beta chains follows, all from one sample in a study of CD8+ T cells in alopecia areata. Repertoires were generated with immunoSEQ multiplex PCR, while TCRdb's copy carries only in-frame clones and drops some. The table records about 210,000 clones, approximately 40% of them present only once. Sequences were derived from CD4+ T cells sorted from blood, sampled at roughly week 36, from a patient treated with tofacitinib. These receptors all stem from a human donor with alopecia areata. CDR3s include the opening cysteine and the closing phenylalanine or tryptophan. The D gene is left open where the match is weak. Not all rows give a size; the values are once, few, many and, for expanded clones, a class.

TRBV2	NA	TRBJ1-6	TRBD1	TGTGCCAGCAGTTTGACAGGGGGCTGGTCACCCCTCCACTTT	CASSLTGGWSPLHF
TRBV2	NA	TRBJ2-1	TRBD1	TGTGCCAGCGGAAGGGGGCTACTGAATGAGCAGTTCTTC	CASGRGLLNEQFF
TRBV6-1	NA	TRBJ1-1	TRBD1	TGTGCCAGCTTAACAGGGGCTCCTGGCGAAGCTTTCTTT	CASLTGAPGEAFF
TRBV18	few	TRBJ2-7	NA	TGTGCCAGCTCACCGGTCAGCGGCACCTCCTCCTACGAGCAGTACTTC	CASSPVSGTSSYEQYF
TRBV29-1	few	TRBJ2-2	NA	TGCAGCACCAGGACAGCCTTGAACACCGGGGAGCTGTTTTTT	CSTRTALNTGELFF
TRBV29-1	few	TRBJ2-2	NA	TGCAGCGTTGACCGAGAGAACACCGGGGAGCTGTTTTTT	CSVDRENTGELFF
TRBV5-6	many	TRBJ2-5	NA	TGTGCCAGCAGCTTTAGCGGAGCAGAGACCCAGTACTTC	CASSFSGAETQYF
TRBV29-1	NA	TRBJ2-3	NA	TGCAGCACCCGGCCCACAGGGTCGACAGATACGCAGTATTTT	CSTRPTGSTDTQYF
TRBV27	few	TRBJ1-5	TRBD1	TGTGCCAGCAGTTGGGGGGACAGGGCCCTCATCCAGCATTTT	CASSWGDRALIQHF
TRBV11-2	NA	TRBJ2-1	NA	TGTGCCAGCAGCTTACATGGGGTCCAGGGCCTCTACAATGAGCAGTTCTTC	CASSLHGVQGLYNEQFF
TRBV7-2	NA	TRBJ2-5	NA	TGTGCCAGCAGCCTTAGCGGGACAGGCAAAGAGACCCAGTACTTC	CASSLSGTGKETQYF
TRBV2	few	TRBJ1-1	NA	TGTGCCAGCAGTGAAGAGGTACTTGAAGCTTTCTTT	CASSEEVLEAFF
TRBV6-1	NA	TRBJ1-3	NA	TGTGCCACCCGTGAAGTTATGGGATCTGGAAACACCATATATTTT	CATREVMGSGNTIYF
TRBV4-1	NA	TRBJ1-2	NA	TGCGCCAGCAGCCAAGAAACTCTCGGCTTCTTCGGCTACACCTTC	CASSQETLGFFGYTF
TRBV6-5	NA	TRBJ1-5	NA	TGTGCCAGCAGTACCCACAGGGCTAGCAATCAGCCCCAGCATTTT	CASSTHRASNQPQHF
TRBV30	once	TRBJ1-5	NA	TGTGCCTGGAGTGAGATTGGGAGGGGCGGATTTGGCAATCAGCCCCAGCATTTT	CAWSEIGRGGFGNQPQHF
TRBV4-2	few	TRBJ2-7	NA	TGTGCCAGCAGCCAAGGGATCCCACAGCGGAACAAGCAGTACGAGCAGTACTTC	CASSQGIPQRNKQYEQYF
TRBV19	few	TRBJ1-2	TRBD1	TGTGCCAGTAGTACCGGACAGGCCTCTCCCTATGGCTACACCTTC	CASSTGQASPYGYTF
TRBV30	once	TRBJ1-1	TRBD1	TGTGCCTGGAGTGGTAGGGGGCAAACTGAAGCTTTCTTT	CAWSGRGQTEAFF
TRBV18	NA	TRBJ2-7	NA	TGTGCCAGCTCACCAGACCGGACAGTCGACGAGCAGTACTTC	CASSPDRTVDEQYF
TRBV7-8	NA	TRBJ2-7	NA	TGTGCCAGCAGCACCCGGTCCCTTTGGGAGCAGTACTTC	CASSTRSLWEQYF
TRBV15	many	TRBJ2-7	NA	TGTGCCACCAGCAGAGACGCCAACACAGGGACCGAGCAGTACTTC	CATSRDANTGTEQYF
TRBV5-1	NA	TRBJ2-3	TRBD1	TGCGCCAGCAGCTTGGACAGGGGTGCCGATACGCAGTATTTT	CASSLDRGADTQYF
TRBV30	few	TRBJ2-7	NA	TGTGCCTGGAAGAGCAACTTGTACGAGCAGTACTTC	CAWKSNLYEQYF
TRBV27	NA	TRBJ2-7	NA	TGTGCCAGCAGAATCTCGGGACTGCGGTACGAGCAGTACTTC	CASRISGLRYEQYF
TRBV9	once	TRBJ2-7	NA	TGTGCCAGCAGCACCCGGACGGGGTACGAGCAGTACTTC	CASSTRTGYEQYF
TRBV11-3	many	TRBJ2-7	TRBD2	TGTGCCAGCAGCCCCGGAAGGACTAGAGTTAACGAGCAGTACTTC	CASSPGRTRVNEQYF
TRBV6-5	NA	TRBJ2-7	NA	TGTGCCAGCACCAGGGGGGGGGCGGGCTACGAGCAGTACTTC	CASTRGGAGYEQYF
TRBV30	NA	TRBJ1-3	NA	TGTGCCTGGAGTGTAATCGGAAACACCATATATTTT	CAWSVIGNTIYF
TRBV7-2	few	TRBJ2-5	NA	TGTGCCAGCAGTTCCGGACTGGAGGAGACCCAGTACTTC	CASSSGLEETQYF
TRBV4-1	NA	TRBJ2-7	TRBD2	TGCGCCAGCAGCATGCGACTAGCGGGGCCGTGGGAGCAGTACTTC	CASSMRLAGPWEQYF
TRBV20-1	NA	TRBJ1-3	NA	TGCAGTGCTAGATGGACAAACACCATATATTTT	CSARWTNTIYF
TRBV2	NA	TRBJ2-1	TRBD2	TGTGCCAGCAGTGGCCCCAGCGGGAGCTACAATGAGCAGTTCTTC	CASSGPSGSYNEQFF
TRBV29-1	NA	TRBJ2-5	NA	TGCAGCGTTGAAAGTGCTTTCCAAGAGACCCAGTACTTC	CSVESAFQETQYF
TRBV9	once	TRBJ2-2	NA	TGTGCCAGCAGCGCCCGCGGCGGGGAGCTGTTTTTT	CASSARGGELFF
TRBV29-1	few	TRBJ1-2	NA	TGCAGCGTTTGGTTCGGGCCTAACTATGGCTACACCTTC	CSVWFGPNYGYTF
TRBV5-6	few	TRBJ2-2	NA	TGTGCCAGCAGCTTGGTGGCGTATAGTGGGGAGCTGTTTTTT	CASSLVAYSGELFF
TRBV7-9	NA	TRBJ2-1	NA	TGTGCCAGCAGCCAGAGACTAGTTTCGTACAATGAGCAGTTCTTC	CASSQRLVSYNEQFF
TRBV6-4	NA	TRBJ2-3	NA	TGTGCCAGCAGGCGGGACCGGGACACAGATACGCAGTATTTT	CASRRDRDTDTQYF
TRBV5-1	few	TRBJ1-1	NA	TGCGCCAGCAGCTTGGGCTCAGGGAAAAACACTGAAGCTTTCTTT	CASSLGSGKNTEAFF